This TCR beta chain was captured in a study of T cell clonotyping in hematopoietic cell transplantation. The germline V gene has CDR1 SGHTA and CDR2 FQGNSA. Trimming removed 10 bases at V and 0 bases at J, with 11 bases between. The CDR3 length is 13 residues. This clone was counted once. Documented time point: recipient sample about 28 days before transplant, after cytoreduction. The repertoire was sequenced with immunoSEQ multiplex PCR; TCRdb's copy has only in-frame clones and lacks some. The table records approximately 39,000 clones, 95% of them present only once. The sequence derives from a man aged 35-49 years with chronic myeloid leukemia. Some clones in this sample may be carry-over from other donors' samples. The V and J genes are TRBV7-2 and TRBJ2-3; no reliable D call. This sample comprised peripheral blood mononuclear cells, obtained before stem cell transplant. The CDR3 spells CATAVSSTDTQYF. CDR3 sequence (DNA): TGTGCCACTGCCGTAAGTAGCACAGATACGCAGTATTTT.